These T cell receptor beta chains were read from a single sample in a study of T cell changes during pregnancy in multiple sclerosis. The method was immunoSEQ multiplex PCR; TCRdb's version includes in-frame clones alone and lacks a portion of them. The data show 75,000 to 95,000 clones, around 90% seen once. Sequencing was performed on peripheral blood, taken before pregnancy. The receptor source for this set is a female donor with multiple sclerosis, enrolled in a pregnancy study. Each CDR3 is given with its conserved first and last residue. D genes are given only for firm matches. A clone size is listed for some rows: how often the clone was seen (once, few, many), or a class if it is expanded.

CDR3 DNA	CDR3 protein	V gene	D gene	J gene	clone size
TGTGCCAGCAGCCGACGGGCTCCGAGCGGGGGCTACACCTTC	CASSRRAPSGGYTF	TRBV4-2	.	TRBJ1-2	.
TGTGCCAGCAGGTCACCGGGACAGCCCTGGGAGACCCAGTACTTC	CASRSPGQPWETQYF	TRBV28	TRBD1	TRBJ2-5	.
TGTGCCAGCAGCCCCGATGTACAGCAAGAGACCCAGTACTTC	CASSPDVQQETQYF	TRBV7-9	.	TRBJ2-5	.
TGTGCCATCAGTATATTTCAGGGCGAAGCTTTCTTT	CAISIFQGEAFF	TRBV10-3	.	TRBJ1-1	.
TGCGCCAGCAGCTTGGATGAGGGTTTAAGGGCTGAAGCTTTCTTT	CASSLDEGLRAEAFF	TRBV5-1	.	TRBJ1-1	.
TGCAGCGTTGACGGGGCCTACGAGCAGTACTTC	CSVDGAYEQYF	TRBV29-1	.	TRBJ2-7	.
TGTGCCAGTCGACAGGGCCATGAGCAGTTCTTC	CASRQGHEQFF	TRBV19	TRBD1	TRBJ2-1	.
TGTGCCAGCAGCCCGTACTATAATTCACCCCTCCACTTT	CASSPYYNSPLHF	TRBV13	.	TRBJ1-6	.
TGTGCCAGTACGAACAGCAGGCCCCCTCGGACCCAGTACTTC	CASTNSRPPRTQYF	TRBV19	.	TRBJ2-5	.
TGTGCCACCAGCAGAGGCGACAGGTCGGGGGAGCAGTACTTC	CATSRGDRSGEQYF	TRBV15	.	TRBJ2-7	few
TGCGCCAGCAGCTTGGATACCCTGGAGAACATTCAGTACTTC	CASSLDTLENIQYF	TRBV5-1	.	TRBJ2-4	.
TGCGCCAGCAGCCAAGGGACTAGCGGGGGGACTGAGCAGTTCTTC	CASSQGTSGGTEQFF	TRBV4-3	TRBD2	TRBJ2-1	.
TGTGCCAGCAGTGAATCTGGGCTAGCATCCTGGGGGGATGGCTACACCTTC	CASSESGLASWGDGYTF	TRBV2	.	TRBJ1-2	.
TGTGCCAGCAGCAGTGGACTAGCGGGGGGGAAGTACGAGCAGTACTTC	CASSSGLAGGKYEQYF	TRBV11-1	TRBD2	TRBJ2-7	.
TGTGCCAGCAGCACCCGGACAGGAGTCTACGAGCAGTACTTC	CASSTRTGVYEQYF	TRBV7-9	TRBD1	TRBJ2-7	.
TGTGCCAGCAGCCCAACCGGGACTAGTCTCAATGAGCAGTTCTTC	CASSPTGTSLNEQFF	TRBV7-9	TRBD2	TRBJ2-1	.
TGTGCCAGCAGCTTAATAGGCGGGGGGAGTAATAGCAATCAGCCCCAGCATTTT	CASSLIGGGSNSNQPQHF	TRBV7-9	.	TRBJ1-5	.
TGTGCCAGCAGCTCCTGGGGAGATGGCTACACCTTC	CASSSWGDGYTF	TRBV5-4	.	TRBJ1-2	once
TGCGCCAGCAGCTACATCGATCAGGACGGACTCTACGAGCAGTACTTC	CASSYIDQDGLYEQYF	TRBV4-1	.	TRBJ2-7	.
TGTGCCAGCAGCTTAGACGTGCCGGTAACAGGGAACTATGGCTACACCTTC	CASSLDVPVTGNYGYTF	TRBV7-2	.	TRBJ1-2	.
TGTGCCAGCAGTGAGCTAGCGGGAAATTGGAGGGAGCAGTTCTTC	CASSELAGNWREQFF	TRBV2	TRBD2	TRBJ2-1	.
TGCGCCAGCAGCCCAGGACAGGGGTCGACGAGGGGCTACACCTTC	CASSPGQGSTRGYTF	TRBV4-1	TRBD1	TRBJ1-2	.
TGTGCCAGCAGCTACCGGGACAATAAAGAGACCCAGTACTTC	CASSYRDNKETQYF	TRBV7-9	.	TRBJ2-5	.
TGTGCCAGCAGCTTATTAGGTGGAGGCAGGAACTATGGCTACACCTTC	CASSLLGGGRNYGYTF	TRBV7-8	.	TRBJ1-2	.
TGTGCCAGCAGTTGGGGAGGGTTCGACGGTCAGCCCCAGCATTTT	CASSWGGFDGQPQHF	TRBV27	.	TRBJ1-5	once
TGCAGCGTTTTAAGACAGGCGAACACCGGGGAGCTGTTTTTT	CSVLRQANTGELFF	TRBV29-1	.	TRBJ2-2	.
TGTGCCAGCAGCTTAGATTACGCGGGCCTAGCGGCGGATACGCAGTATTTT	CASSLDYAGLAADTQYF	TRBV7-2	TRBD2	TRBJ2-3	.
TGCGCCAGCAGCTTGGTAATAAACGGGGAAAAACTGTTTTTT	CASSLVINGEKLFF	TRBV5-1	.	TRBJ1-4	.
TGCGCCAGCAGCTCCCGGATGTCGAGCGGGGAAGAGACCCAGTACTTC	CASSSRMSSGEETQYF	TRBV5-1	TRBD2	TRBJ2-5	.
TGTGCCAGCAGCTTGGCCGACTGGGGGCCGCGCGGGGAGACCCAGTACTTC	CASSLADWGPRGETQYF	TRBV5-6	.	TRBJ2-5	once
TGTGCCAGCAGCTCCCCTCGGACAGGGATCTACGAGCAGTACTTC	CASSSPRTGIYEQYF	TRBV7-9	TRBD1	TRBJ2-7	.
TGTGCCATCAGCCTTACAGGGGCCACCTACGAGCAGTACTTC	CAISLTGATYEQYF	TRBV10-3	TRBD1	TRBJ2-7	.
TGTGCCAGCAGTTCTCCCGGGACAGGGGTGGAGACCCAGTACTTC	CASSSPGTGVETQYF	TRBV28	TRBD1	TRBJ2-5	.
TGTGCCAGCAGCTTAGCAGTGTCAGGGGTCTTCGAAAAACTGTTTTTT	CASSLAVSGVFEKLFF	TRBV7-8	.	TRBJ1-4	once
TGTGCCAGCAGCCGACAGGGGGCGGGTGAAGCTTTCTTT	CASSRQGAGEAFF	TRBV7-9	TRBD1	TRBJ1-1	few
TGTGCCAGCAGTCCACCGACAGGGGCTGGGGCCAACGTCCTGACTTTC	CASSPPTGAGANVLTF	TRBV28	TRBD1	TRBJ2-6	.
TGTGCCAGCAGCTTAGGGGAGGGAAACACCATATATTTT	CASSLGEGNTIYF	TRBV7-6	.	TRBJ1-3	few
TGCGCCAGCAGCCAAGGGGGCCCAGATACGCAGTATTTT	CASSQGGPDTQYF	TRBV4-3	.	TRBJ2-3	.
TGTGCCAGCAGCCCAAACCCCGGGACCGGGGAGCTGTTTTTT	CASSPNPGTGELFF	TRBV7-3	.	TRBJ2-2	.
TGTGCCTGGAGCGAAGGAGGGACCCTCGGGAATGAGCAGTTCTTC	CAWSEGGTLGNEQFF	TRBV30	.	TRBJ2-1	.
TGTGCCAGCAGCTTGAACAGGGGAGCTAACTATGGCTACACCTTC	CASSLNRGANYGYTF	TRBV7-9	TRBD1	TRBJ1-2	.
TGTGCCTGGAGTGTACAGATCAATGAGCAGTTCTTC	CAWSVQINEQFF	TRBV30	.	TRBJ2-1	.
TGTGCCAGTAGTAGCGCCCCCTACTATGGCTACACCTTC	CASSSAPYYGYTF	TRBV19	.	TRBJ1-2	once
TGTGCCAGCAGCTTGCTAGCGGCGGGGACAGATACGCAGTATTTT	CASSLLAAGTDTQYF	TRBV7-3	TRBD2	TRBJ2-3	.
TGTGCCAGCAGCCTCGGGACAGTGGGAAACACCATATATTTT	CASSLGTVGNTIYF	TRBV5-6	TRBD1	TRBJ1-3	.
TGTGCCAGTAGTTTTACCGGGACAGCGGACTATGGCTACACCTTC	CASSFTGTADYGYTF	TRBV19	TRBD1	TRBJ1-2	.
TGTGCCAGCAGTGATCGAGGGACAGGCAAACGTGAGCAGTTCTTC	CASSDRGTGKREQFF	TRBV6-1	TRBD1	TRBJ2-1	.
TGTGCCAGCAGCCTAACAGCCTCCCATCAGCCCCAGCATTTT	CASSLTASHQPQHF	TRBV28	.	TRBJ1-5	few
TGTGCCAGTAGAGGGCACGGGACTGCCAACGAGCAGTACTTC	CASRGHGTANEQYF	TRBV19	.	TRBJ2-7	.
TGCGCCAGCAGCCAAGGAATGGGACTAGCGGGAGACACAGATACGCAGTATTTT	CASSQGMGLAGDTDTQYF	TRBV4-1	TRBD2	TRBJ2-3	.
TGTGCCAGCAGTCTTAAAATAGGTGGGCCGGTACCTGAAGCTTTCTTT	CASSLKIGGPVPEAFF	TRBV27	.	TRBJ1-1	.
TGTGCCAGCAGCCCAGGGGTCTACAATGAGCAGTTCTTC	CASSPGVYNEQFF	TRBV7-6	.	TRBJ2-1	once
TGTGCTAGTGGTACGGGGGGAAGCACAGATACGCAGTATTTT	CASGTGGSTDTQYF	TRBV12-5	TRBD2	TRBJ2-3	once
TGTGCCAGTAGTTCACGGGTTGAAAGCTCCTACGAGCAGTACTTC	CASSSRVESSYEQYF	TRBV19	.	TRBJ2-7	.
TGTGCCAGCAGCTTCAACGGGGTCGGTGGCTACACCTTC	CASSFNGVGGYTF	TRBV7-2	.	TRBJ1-2	.
TGTGCCAGTACCCGGGACAGGGGAAACTATGGCTACACCTTC	CASTRDRGNYGYTF	TRBV19	TRBD1	TRBJ1-2	once
TGTGCCAGCAGCCGGATCGGGGGACAGGGGGAGCAGTACTTC	CASSRIGGQGEQYF	TRBV7-7	TRBD1	TRBJ2-7	.
TGTGCCAGCAGCCGGGAAAAATTTGGGGGCTACACCTTC	CASSREKFGGYTF	TRBV7-3	.	TRBJ1-2	once